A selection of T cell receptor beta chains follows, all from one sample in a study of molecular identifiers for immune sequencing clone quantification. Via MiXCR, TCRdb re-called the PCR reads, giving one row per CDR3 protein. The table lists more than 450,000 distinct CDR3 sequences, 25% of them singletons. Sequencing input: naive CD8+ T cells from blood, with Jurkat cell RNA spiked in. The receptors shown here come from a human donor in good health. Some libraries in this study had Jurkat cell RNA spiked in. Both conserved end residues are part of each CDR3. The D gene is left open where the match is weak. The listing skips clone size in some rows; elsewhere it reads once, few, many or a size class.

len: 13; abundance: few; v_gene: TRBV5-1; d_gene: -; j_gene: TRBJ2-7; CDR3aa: CASSFEQDYEQYF; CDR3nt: TGCGCCAGCAGCTTTGAGCAGGACTACGAGCAGTACTTC
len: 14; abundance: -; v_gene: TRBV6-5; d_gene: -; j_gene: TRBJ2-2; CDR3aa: CASTLQGNTGELFF; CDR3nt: TGTGCCAGCACCCTTCAGGGGAACACCGGGGAGCTGTTTTTT
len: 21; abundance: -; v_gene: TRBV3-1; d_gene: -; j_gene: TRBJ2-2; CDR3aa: CASSQVLRDNPQKGDTGELFF; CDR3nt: TGTGCCAGCAGCCAAGTTCTTCGGGACAACCCCCAAAAAGGAGACACCGGGGAGCTGTTTTTT
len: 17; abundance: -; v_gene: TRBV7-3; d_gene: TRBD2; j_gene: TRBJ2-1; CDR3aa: CASSRTGTSGAYNEQFF; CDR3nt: TGTGCCAGCAGTCGAACCGGGACTAGCGGGGCCTACAATGAGCAGTTCTTC
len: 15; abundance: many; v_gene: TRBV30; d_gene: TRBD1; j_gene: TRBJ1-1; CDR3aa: CAWSSPGTGNTEAFF; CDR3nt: TGTGCCTGGAGCAGTCCCGGGACAGGAAACACTGAAGCTTTCTTT
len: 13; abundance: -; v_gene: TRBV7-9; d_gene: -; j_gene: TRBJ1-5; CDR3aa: CASSSYSYQPQHF; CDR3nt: TGTGCCAGCAGCAGTTACAGTTATCAGCCCCAGCATTTT
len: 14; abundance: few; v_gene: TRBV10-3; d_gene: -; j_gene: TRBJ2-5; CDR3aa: CAISGIDSWETQYF; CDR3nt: TGTGCCATCAGTGGGATCGACAGTTGGGAGACCCAGTACTTC
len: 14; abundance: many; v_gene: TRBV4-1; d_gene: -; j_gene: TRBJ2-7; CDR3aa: CASSQAVSFYEQYF; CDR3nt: TGCGCCAGCAGCCAAGCCGTCAGTTTCTACGAGCAGTACTTC
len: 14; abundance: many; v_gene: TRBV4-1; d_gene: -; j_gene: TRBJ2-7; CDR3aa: CASSPGPLFYEQYF; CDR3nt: TGCGCCAGCAGCCCGGGACCGCTTTTCTACGAGCAGTACTTC
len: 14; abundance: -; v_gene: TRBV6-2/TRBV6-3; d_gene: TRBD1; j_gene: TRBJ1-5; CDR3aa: CVSSWTGKGQPQHF; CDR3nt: TGTGTCAGCAGTTGGACAGGGAAGGGTCAGCCCCAGCATTTT
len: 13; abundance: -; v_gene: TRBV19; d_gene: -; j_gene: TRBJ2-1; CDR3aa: CASSSSRVTEPTF; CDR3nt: TGTGCCAGTAGTTCTTCTAGGGTGACCGAGCCAACCTTC
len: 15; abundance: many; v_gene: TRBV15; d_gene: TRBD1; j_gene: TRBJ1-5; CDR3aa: CATSRVGQGHQPQHF; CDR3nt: TGTGCCACCAGCAGAGTGGGACAGGGTCATCAGCCCCAGCATTTT
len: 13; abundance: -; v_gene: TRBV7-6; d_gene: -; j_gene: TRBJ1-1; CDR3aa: CASTPTVSTEAFF; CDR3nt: TGTGCCAGCACTCCCACGGTGTCCACTGAAGCTTTCTTT
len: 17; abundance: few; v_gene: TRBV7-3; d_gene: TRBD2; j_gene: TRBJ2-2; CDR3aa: CASSSGLAGLHTGELFF; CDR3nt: TGTGCCAGCAGCTCGGGACTAGCGGGGCTCCACACCGGGGAGCTGTTTTTT
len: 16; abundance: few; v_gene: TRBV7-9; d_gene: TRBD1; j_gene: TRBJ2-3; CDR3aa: CASSLSQGAVTDTQYF; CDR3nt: TGTGCCAGCAGCTTATCTCAGGGGGCTGTCACAGATACGCAGTATTTT
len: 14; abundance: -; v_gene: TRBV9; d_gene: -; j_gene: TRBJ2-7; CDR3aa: CASSAPTGPYEQYF; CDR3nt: TGTGCCAGCAGCGCTCCCACCGGGCCCTACGAGCAGTACTTC
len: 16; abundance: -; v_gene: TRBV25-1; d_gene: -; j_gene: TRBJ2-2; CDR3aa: CASSDQSSGRTGELFF; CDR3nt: TGTGCCAGCAGTGATCAAAGTTCGGGGAGAACCGGGGAGCTGTTTTTT
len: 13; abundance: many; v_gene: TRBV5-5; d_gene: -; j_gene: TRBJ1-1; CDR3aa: CASSLAGPEGAFF; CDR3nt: TGTGCCAGCAGCTTGGCGGGGCCAGAGGGGGCTTTCTTT
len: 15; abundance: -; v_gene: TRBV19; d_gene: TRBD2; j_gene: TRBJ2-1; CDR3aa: CASSTTSGIYNEQFF; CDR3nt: TGTGCCAGTAGTACGACTAGCGGGATTTACAATGAGCAGTTCTTC
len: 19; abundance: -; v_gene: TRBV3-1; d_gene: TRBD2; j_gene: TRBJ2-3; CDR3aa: CASSQEGWVAGVDTDTQYF; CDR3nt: TGTGCCAGCAGCCAAGAGGGTTGGGTAGCGGGAGTAGACACAGATACGCAGTATTTT
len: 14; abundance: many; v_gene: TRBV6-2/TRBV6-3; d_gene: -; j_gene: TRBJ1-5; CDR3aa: CASSSINSNQPQHF; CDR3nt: TGTGCCAGCAGTTCCATTAATAGCAATCAGCCCCAGCATTTT
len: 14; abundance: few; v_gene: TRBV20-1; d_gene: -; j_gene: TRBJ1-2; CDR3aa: CSAQQQTEYYGYTF; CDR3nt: TGCAGTGCTCAACAACAGACCGAATACTATGGCTACACCTTC
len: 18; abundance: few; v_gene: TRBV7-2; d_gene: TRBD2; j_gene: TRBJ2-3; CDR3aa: CASSLALMTAGGEYTQYF; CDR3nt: TGTGCCAGCAGCTTAGCGCTAATGACGGCGGGGGGCGAGTACACGCAGTATTTT
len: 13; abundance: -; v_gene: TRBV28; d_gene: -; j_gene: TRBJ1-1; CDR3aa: CASSFLIRTEAFF; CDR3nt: TGTGCCAGCAGTTTCCTGATTAGGACTGAAGCTTTCTTT
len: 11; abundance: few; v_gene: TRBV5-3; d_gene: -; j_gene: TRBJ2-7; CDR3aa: CASSGQYEQYF; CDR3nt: TGTGCCAGCAGCGGGCAATACGAGCAGTACTTC
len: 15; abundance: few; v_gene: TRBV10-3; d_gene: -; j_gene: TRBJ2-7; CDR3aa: CAISESTGPSYEQYF; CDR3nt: TGTGCCATCAGTGAGTCGACGGGACCTTCCTACGAGCAGTACTTC
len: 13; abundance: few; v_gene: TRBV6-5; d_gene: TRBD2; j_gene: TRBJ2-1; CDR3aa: CASSYGSSGGMFF; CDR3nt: TGTGCCAGCAGTTACGGGAGTAGCGGGGGTATGTTCTTC
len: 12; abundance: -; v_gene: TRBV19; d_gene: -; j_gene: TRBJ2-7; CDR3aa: CASTYYAGEQYF; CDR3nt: TGTGCCAGTACCTACTACGCGGGGGAGCAGTACTTC
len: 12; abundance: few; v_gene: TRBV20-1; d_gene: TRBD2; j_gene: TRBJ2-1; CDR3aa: CSARASGSEQFF; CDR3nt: TGCAGTGCTAGAGCCAGCGGGAGCGAGCAGTTCTTC
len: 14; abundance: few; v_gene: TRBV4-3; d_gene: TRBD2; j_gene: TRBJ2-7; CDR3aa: CASSGTSGTGEQYF; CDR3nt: TGCGCCAGCAGTGGGACTAGCGGGACTGGCGAGCAGTACTTC
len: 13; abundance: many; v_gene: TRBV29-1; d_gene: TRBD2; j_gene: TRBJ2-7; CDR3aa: CSARGGQSYEQYF; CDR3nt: TGCAGCGCCCGGGGGGGCCAGTCCTACGAGCAGTACTTC
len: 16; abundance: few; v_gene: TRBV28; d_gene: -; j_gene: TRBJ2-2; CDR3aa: CASRTLDYQYTGELFF; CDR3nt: TGTGCCAGCAGAACTTTGGACTACCAATACACCGGGGAGCTGTTTTTT
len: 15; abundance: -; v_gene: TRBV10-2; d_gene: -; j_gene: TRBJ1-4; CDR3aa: CASQRRGSVPEKLFF; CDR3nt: TGCGCCAGCCAGCGAAGGGGATCCGTCCCTGAAAAACTGTTTTTT
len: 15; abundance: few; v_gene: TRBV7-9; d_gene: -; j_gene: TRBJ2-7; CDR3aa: CASSFTAGPLDEQYF; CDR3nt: TGTGCCAGCAGCTTCACCGCGGGCCCGCTCGACGAGCAGTACTTC
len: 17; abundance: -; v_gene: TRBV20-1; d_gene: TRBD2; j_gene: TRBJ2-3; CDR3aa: CSARGGTSGSGTDTQYF; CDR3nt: TGCAGTGCTAGAGGAGGGACTAGCGGGAGTGGTACAGATACGCAGTATTTT
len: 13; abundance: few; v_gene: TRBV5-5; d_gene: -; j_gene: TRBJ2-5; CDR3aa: CASSMEWRETQYF; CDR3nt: TGTGCCAGCAGCATGGAATGGAGAGAGACCCAGTACTTC
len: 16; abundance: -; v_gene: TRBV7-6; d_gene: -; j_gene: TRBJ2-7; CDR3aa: CASSLARQTNSYEQYF; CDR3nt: TGTGCCAGCAGCTTAGCGAGGCAGACCAACTCCTACGAGCAGTACTTC
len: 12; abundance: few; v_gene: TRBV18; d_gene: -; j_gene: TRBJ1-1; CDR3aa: CASSPRGMRAFF; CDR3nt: TGTGCCAGCTCACCACGGGGGATGCGAGCTTTCTTT
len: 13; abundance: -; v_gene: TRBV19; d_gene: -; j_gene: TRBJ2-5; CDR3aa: CASSILDQETQYF; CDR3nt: TGTGCCAGTAGTATACTCGACCAAGAGACCCAGTACTTC
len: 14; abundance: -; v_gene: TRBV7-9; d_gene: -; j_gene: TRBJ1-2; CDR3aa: CASSLDGTGYGYTF; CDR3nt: TGTGCCAGCAGCTTAGATGGGACGGGTTATGGCTACACCTTC
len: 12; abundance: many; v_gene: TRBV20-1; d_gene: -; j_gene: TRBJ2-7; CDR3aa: CSARDVSYEQYF; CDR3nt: TGCAGTGCTAGAGATGTTTCCTACGAGCAGTACTTC
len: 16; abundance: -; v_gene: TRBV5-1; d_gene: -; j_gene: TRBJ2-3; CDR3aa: CASSPDTSRGTDTQYF; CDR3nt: TGCGCCAGCAGCCCGGATACCTCACGGGGTACAGATACGCAGTATTTT
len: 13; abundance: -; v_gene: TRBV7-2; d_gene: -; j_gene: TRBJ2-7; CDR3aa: CASSRPSHYEQYF; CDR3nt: TGTGCCAGCAGCCGACCATCCCACTACGAGCAGTACTTC
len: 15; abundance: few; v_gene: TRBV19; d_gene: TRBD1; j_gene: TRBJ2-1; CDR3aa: CASSPWDRGENEQFF; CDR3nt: TGTGCCAGTAGTCCATGGGACAGGGGGGAGAATGAGCAGTTCTTC
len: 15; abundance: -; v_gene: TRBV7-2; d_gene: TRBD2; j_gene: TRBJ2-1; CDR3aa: CASSLILAEYNEQFF; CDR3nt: TGTGCCAGCAGCTTAATTCTAGCGGAATACAATGAGCAGTTCTTC
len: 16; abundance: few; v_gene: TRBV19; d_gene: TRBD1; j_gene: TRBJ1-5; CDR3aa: CASSIGSRGLNQPQHF; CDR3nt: TGTGCCAGTAGTATTGGAAGCAGGGGGCTTAATCAGCCCCAGCATTTT
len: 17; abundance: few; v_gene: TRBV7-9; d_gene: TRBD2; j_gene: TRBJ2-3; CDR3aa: CASSLESWTSGSYTQYF; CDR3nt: TGTGCCAGCAGCTTAGAGTCTTGGACTAGCGGTAGTTATACGCAGTATTTT
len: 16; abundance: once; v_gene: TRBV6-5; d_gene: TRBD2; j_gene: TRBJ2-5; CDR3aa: CVSSGADTSGQETQYF; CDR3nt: TGTGTCAGCAGCGGGGCCGATACTAGCGGACAAGAGACCCAGTACTTC